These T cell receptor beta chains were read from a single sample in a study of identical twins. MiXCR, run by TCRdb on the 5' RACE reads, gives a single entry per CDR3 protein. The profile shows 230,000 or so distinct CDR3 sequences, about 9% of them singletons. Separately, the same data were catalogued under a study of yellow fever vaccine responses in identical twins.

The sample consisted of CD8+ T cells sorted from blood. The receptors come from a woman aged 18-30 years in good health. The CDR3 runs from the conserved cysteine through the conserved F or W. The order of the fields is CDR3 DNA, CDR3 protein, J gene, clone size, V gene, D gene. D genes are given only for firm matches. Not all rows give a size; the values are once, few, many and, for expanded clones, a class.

CDR3nt: TGTGCCACCAGCACAATTACAGGGGGAGAGACCCAGTACTTC
CDR3aa: CATSTITGGETQYF
j_gene: TRBJ2-5
abundance: few
v_gene: TRBV15
d_gene: TRBD1

CDR3nt: TGTGCCAGCAGCTTATCCGGGACAGGGGTATTCGGGGAGCTGTTTTTT
CDR3aa: CASSLSGTGVFGELFF
j_gene: TRBJ2-2
abundance: .
v_gene: TRBV7-2
d_gene: TRBD1

CDR3nt: TGTGCCAGCAGTTCGACCTCGGGGGGTGAGGCAAGCTACGAGCAGTACTTC
CDR3aa: CASSSTSGGEASYEQYF
j_gene: TRBJ2-7
abundance: .
v_gene: TRBV12-3/TRBV12-4
d_gene: TRBD2

CDR3nt: TGCAGTGCTAGCAGGGGCTACACTGAAGCTTTCTTT
CDR3aa: CSASRGYTEAFF
j_gene: TRBJ1-1
abundance: many
v_gene: TRBV20-1
d_gene: .

CDR3nt: TGTGCCAGCAGTCCACTCGGACCAAACACCGGGGAGCTGTTTTTT
CDR3aa: CASSPLGPNTGELFF
j_gene: TRBJ2-2
abundance: many
v_gene: TRBV27
d_gene: .

CDR3nt: TGTGCCAGCAGCTTCGGGACGGCCGCCTACGAGCAGTACTTC
CDR3aa: CASSFGTAAYEQYF
j_gene: TRBJ2-7
abundance: many
v_gene: TRBV11-2
d_gene: .

CDR3nt: TGCGCCAGCAGCTGGGGCAGCGATAGCAATCAGCCCCAGCATTTT
CDR3aa: CASSWGSDSNQPQHF
j_gene: TRBJ1-5
abundance: many
v_gene: TRBV5-1
d_gene: .

CDR3nt: TGTGCCAGCAGCGAGCGCGGGACCTCGGCCGGGGAGCTGTTTTTT
CDR3aa: CASSERGTSAGELFF
j_gene: TRBJ2-2
abundance: few
v_gene: TRBV7-9
d_gene: .

CDR3nt: TGTGCCAGCAGCTTTTTTCTCTCCGGGCCAGGGACCTCCTACGAGCAGTACTTC
CDR3aa: CASSFFLSGPGTSYEQYF
j_gene: TRBJ2-7
abundance: few
v_gene: TRBV28
d_gene: .

CDR3nt: TGTGCCAGCACGGGAGGCTGGAACACTGAAGCTTTCTTT
CDR3aa: CASTGGWNTEAFF
j_gene: TRBJ1-1
abundance: few
v_gene: TRBV27
d_gene: .

CDR3nt: TGTGCCAGCAGCCAATCGATTGGCCACGAACGGACCCAGTACTTC
CDR3aa: CASSQSIGHERTQYF
j_gene: TRBJ2-5
abundance: .
v_gene: TRBV16
d_gene: .

CDR3nt: TGCAGTGCTAGAGATCCCCAAGAGGCCCAAGAGACCCAGTACTTC
CDR3aa: CSARDPQEAQETQYF
j_gene: TRBJ2-5
abundance: few
v_gene: TRBV20-1
d_gene: .

CDR3nt: TGCAGTGCAAGGCCCAGGACAGGAAGCTCCTACGAGCAGTACTTC
CDR3aa: CSARPRTGSSYEQYF
j_gene: TRBJ2-7
abundance: few
v_gene: TRBV20-1
d_gene: TRBD1

CDR3nt: TGTGCCAGCAGCTTAGGCTGGCAAGCGGGAGACGAGCAGTACTTC
CDR3aa: CASSLGWQAGDEQYF
j_gene: TRBJ2-7
abundance: few
v_gene: TRBV11-2
d_gene: TRBD2

CDR3nt: TGCAGTGCTAGGGCCTTTATCGAGTGGCACCCCTACCACGAGCAGTACTTC
CDR3aa: CSARAFIEWHPYHEQYF
j_gene: TRBJ2-7
abundance: .
v_gene: TRBV20-1
d_gene: .

CDR3nt: TGTGCCAGCAGTGAATCGGGACAGGGGCTAAACAATGAGCAGTTCTTC
CDR3aa: CASSESGQGLNNEQFF
j_gene: TRBJ2-1
abundance: few
v_gene: TRBV2
d_gene: TRBD1

CDR3nt: TGTGCCAGCAGTTCCGGGACGTATGGAAACACCATATATTTT
CDR3aa: CASSSGTYGNTIYF
j_gene: TRBJ1-3
abundance: few
v_gene: TRBV27
d_gene: .

CDR3nt: TGCGCCAGCAGCTTGGAGGGAGTCTACGAGCAGTACTTC
CDR3aa: CASSLEGVYEQYF
j_gene: TRBJ2-7
abundance: many
v_gene: TRBV5-1
d_gene: .

CDR3nt: TGTGCCAGCAGCTTAGAAGAGGCCGGGGAGCTGTTTTTT
CDR3aa: CASSLEEAGELFF
j_gene: TRBJ2-2
abundance: few
v_gene: TRBV7-9
d_gene: .

CDR3nt: TGTGCCAGCAGCCAAGAAGAGGTCAGTTACAATGAGCAGTTCTTC
CDR3aa: CASSQEEVSYNEQFF
j_gene: TRBJ2-1
abundance: many
v_gene: TRBV3-1
d_gene: .

CDR3nt: TGTGCCAGCAGCTTTCTGGGTGCAGTAGGAGAGACCCAGTACTTC
CDR3aa: CASSFLGAVGETQYF
j_gene: TRBJ2-5
abundance: few
v_gene: TRBV5-5
d_gene: .

CDR3nt: TGTGCCAGCAGTTTAGCCCCCGGGGCCGGGGAGCTGTTTTTT
CDR3aa: CASSLAPGAGELFF
j_gene: TRBJ2-2
abundance: many
v_gene: TRBV12-3/TRBV12-4
d_gene: .

CDR3nt: TGTGCCAGCAGTCCACAGGGCGCCGGGGAGCTGTTTTTT
CDR3aa: CASSPQGAGELFF
j_gene: TRBJ2-2
abundance: .
v_gene: TRBV27
d_gene: .